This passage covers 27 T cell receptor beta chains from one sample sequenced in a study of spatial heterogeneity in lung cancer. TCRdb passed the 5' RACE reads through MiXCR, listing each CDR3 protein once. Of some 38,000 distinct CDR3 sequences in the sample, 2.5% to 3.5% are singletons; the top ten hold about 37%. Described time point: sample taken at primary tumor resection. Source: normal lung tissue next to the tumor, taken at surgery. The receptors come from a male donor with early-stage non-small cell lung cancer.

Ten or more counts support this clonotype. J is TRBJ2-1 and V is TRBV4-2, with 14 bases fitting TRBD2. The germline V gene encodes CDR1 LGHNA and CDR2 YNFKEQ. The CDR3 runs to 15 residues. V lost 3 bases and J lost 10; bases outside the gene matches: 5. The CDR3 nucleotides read TGTGCCAGCAGCCATGGACTAGCGGGAGGCAACGAGCAGTTCTTC. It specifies CASSHGLAGGNEQFF.

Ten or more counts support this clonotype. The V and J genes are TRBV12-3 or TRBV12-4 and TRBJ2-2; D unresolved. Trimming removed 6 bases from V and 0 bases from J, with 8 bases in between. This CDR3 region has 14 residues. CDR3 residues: CASSPVSNTGELFF. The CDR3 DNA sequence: TGTGCCAGCAGCCCCGTCTCGAACACCGGGGAGCTGTTTTTT.

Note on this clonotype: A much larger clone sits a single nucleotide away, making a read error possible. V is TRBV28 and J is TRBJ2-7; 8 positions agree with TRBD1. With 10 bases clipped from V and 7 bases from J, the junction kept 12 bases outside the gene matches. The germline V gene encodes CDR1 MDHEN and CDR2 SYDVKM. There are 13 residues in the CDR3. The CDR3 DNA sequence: TGTGCCACCAGCGGCACAGGGGGGTGGGAGCAGTACTTC. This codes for CATSGTGGWEQYF.

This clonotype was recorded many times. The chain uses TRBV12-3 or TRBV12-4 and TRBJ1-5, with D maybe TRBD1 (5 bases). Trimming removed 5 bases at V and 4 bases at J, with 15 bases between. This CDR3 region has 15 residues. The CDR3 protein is CASSLGGTKNQPQHF. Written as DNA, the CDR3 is TGTGCCAGCAGTCTTGGGGGAACAAAAAATCAGCCCCAGCATTTT.

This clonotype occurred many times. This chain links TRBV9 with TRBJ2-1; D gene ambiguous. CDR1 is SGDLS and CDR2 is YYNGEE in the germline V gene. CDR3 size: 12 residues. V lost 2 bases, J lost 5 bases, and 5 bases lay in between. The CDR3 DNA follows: TGTGCCAGCAGCGTCGAGCACAATGAGCAGTTCTTC. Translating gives CASSVEHNEQFF.

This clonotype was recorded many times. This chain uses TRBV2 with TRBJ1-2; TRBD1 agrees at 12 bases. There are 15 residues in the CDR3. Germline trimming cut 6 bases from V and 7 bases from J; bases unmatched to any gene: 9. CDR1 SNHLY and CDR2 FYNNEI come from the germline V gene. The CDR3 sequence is CASRTTGTGGIGYTF. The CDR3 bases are TGTGCCAGCAGGACGACCGGGACAGGGGGCATTGGCTACACCTTC.

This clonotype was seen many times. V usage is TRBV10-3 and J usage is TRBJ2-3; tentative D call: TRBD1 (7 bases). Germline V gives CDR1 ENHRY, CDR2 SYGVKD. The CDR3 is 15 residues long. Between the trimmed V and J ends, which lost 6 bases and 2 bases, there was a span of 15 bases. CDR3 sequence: CAIRREDRITDTQYF. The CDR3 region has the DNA TGTGCCATCAGGAGGGAGGACAGGATCACAGATACGCAGTATTTT.

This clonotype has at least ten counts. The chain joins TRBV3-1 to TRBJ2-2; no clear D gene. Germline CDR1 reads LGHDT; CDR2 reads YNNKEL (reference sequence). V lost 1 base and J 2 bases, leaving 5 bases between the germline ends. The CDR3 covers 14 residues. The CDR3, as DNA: TGTGCCAGCAGCCAAGTGGCAAACACCGGGGAGCTGTTTTTT. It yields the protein CASSQVANTGELFF.

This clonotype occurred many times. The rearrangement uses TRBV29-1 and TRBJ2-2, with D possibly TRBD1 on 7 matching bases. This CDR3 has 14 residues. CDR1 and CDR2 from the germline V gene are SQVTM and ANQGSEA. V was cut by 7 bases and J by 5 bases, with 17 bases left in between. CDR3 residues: CSAGRGQRTGELFF. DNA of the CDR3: TGCAGCGCTGGGCGGGGACAGCGGACCGGGGAGCTGTTTTTT.

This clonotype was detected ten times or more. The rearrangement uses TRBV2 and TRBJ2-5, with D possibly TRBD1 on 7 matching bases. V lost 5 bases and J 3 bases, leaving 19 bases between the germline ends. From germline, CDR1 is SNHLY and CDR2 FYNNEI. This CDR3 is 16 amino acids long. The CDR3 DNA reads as TGTGCCAGCAGTACTTCCCGGGACAGACTAGAAGAGACCCAGTACTTC. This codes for CASSTSRDRLEETQYF. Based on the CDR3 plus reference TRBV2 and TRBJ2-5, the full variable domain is EPEVTQTPSHQVTQMGQEVILRCVPISNHLYFYWYRQILGQKVEFLVSFYNNEISEKSEIFDDQFSVERPDGSNFTLKIRSTKLEDSAMYFCASSTSRDRLEETQYFGPGTRLLVL.

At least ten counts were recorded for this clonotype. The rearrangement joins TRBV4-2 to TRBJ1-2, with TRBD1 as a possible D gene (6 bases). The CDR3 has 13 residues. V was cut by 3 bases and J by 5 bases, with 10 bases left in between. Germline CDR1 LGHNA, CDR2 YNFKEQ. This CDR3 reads CASSQAGDYGYTF. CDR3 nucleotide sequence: TGTGCCAGCAGCCAGGCAGGGGATTATGGCTACACCTTC.

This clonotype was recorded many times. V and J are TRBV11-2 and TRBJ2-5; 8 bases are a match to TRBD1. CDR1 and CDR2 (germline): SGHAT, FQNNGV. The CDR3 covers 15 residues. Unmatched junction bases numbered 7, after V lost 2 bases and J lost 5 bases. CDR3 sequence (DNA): TGTGCCAGCAGCTTACAACAGGGGGTACACGAGACCCAGTACTTC. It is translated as CASSLQQGVHETQYF.

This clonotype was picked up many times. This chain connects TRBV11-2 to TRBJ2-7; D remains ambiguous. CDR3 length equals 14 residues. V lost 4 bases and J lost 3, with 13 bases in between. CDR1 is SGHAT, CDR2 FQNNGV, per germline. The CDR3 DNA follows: TGTGCCAGCAGCTGGCTAGAACTCGACTACGAGCAGTACTTC. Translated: CASSWLELDYEQYF.

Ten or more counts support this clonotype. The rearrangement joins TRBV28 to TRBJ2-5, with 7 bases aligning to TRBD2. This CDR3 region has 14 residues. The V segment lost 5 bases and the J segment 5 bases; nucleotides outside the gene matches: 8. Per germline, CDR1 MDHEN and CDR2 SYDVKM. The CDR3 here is CASSRSGPGETQYF. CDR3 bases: TGTGCCAGCAGTCGTAGCGGGCCGGGGGAGACCCAGTACTTC.

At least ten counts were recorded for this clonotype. Here the CDR3 reads CAIRDSSSGNTIYF. The CDR3 DNA sequence: TGTGCCATTCGGGACAGTAGCTCTGGAAACACCATATATTTT. V is TRBV10-3 and J is TRBJ1-3; 7 nucleotides align to TRBD1. From germline, CDR1 is ENHRY and CDR2 SYGVKD. Trimming at V came to 9 bases and at J to 0 bases, leaving 5 bases not matched to a gene. CDR3 size: 14 residues.

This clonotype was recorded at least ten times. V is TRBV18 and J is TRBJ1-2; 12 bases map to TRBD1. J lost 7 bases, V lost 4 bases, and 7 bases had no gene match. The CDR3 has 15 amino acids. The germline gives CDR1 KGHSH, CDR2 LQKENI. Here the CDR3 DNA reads TGTGCCAGCTCACAAGGGACAGGGGGCAGACGTGGCTACACCTTC. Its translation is CASSQGTGGRRGYTF.

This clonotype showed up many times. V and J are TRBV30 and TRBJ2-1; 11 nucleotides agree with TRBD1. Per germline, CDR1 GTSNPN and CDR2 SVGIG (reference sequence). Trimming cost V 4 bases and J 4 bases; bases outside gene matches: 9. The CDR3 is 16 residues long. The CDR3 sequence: CAWKSPGTGGYNEQFF. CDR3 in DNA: TGTGCCTGGAAAAGTCCCGGGACAGGGGGGTACAATGAGCAGTTCTTC. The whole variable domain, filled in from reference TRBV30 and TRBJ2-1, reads SQTIHQWPATLVQPVGSPLSLECTVEGTSNPNLYWYRQAAGRGLQLLFYSVGIGQISSEVPQNLSASRPQDRQFILSSKKLLLSDSGFYLCAWKSPGTGGYNEQFFGPGTRLTVL.

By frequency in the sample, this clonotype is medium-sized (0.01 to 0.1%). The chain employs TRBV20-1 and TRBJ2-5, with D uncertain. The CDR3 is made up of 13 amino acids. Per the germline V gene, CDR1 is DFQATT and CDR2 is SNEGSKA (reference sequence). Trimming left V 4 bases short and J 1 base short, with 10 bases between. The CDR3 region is CSATAGSQETQYF. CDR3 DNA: TGCAGTGCTACAGCCGGGTCCCAAGAGACCCAGTACTTC.

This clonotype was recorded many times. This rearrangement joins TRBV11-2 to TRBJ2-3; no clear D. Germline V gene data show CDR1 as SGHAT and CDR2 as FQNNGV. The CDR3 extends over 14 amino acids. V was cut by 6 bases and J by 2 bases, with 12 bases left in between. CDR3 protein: CASRAVTFTDTQYF. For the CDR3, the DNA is TGTGCCAGCAGGGCAGTTACTTTCACAGATACGCAGTATTTT.

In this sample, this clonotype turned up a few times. CDR3 region: CASSVSSGNNEQFF. The CDR3 nucleotides read TGTGCCAGCAGCGTTTCTAGCGGAAACAATGAGCAGTTCTTC. The chain has TRBV9 and TRBJ2-1; 7 positions agree with TRBD2. Trimming at V came to 2 bases and at J to 5 bases, leaving 4 bases not matched to a gene. From germline, CDR1 is SGDLS and CDR2 YYNGEE. This CDR3 has 14 amino acids. Variable domain in full (rest from reference TRBV9 and TRBJ2-1): DSGVTQTPKHLITATGQRVTLRCSPRSGDLSVYWYQQSLDQGLQFLIQYYNGEERAKGNILERFSAQQFPDLHSELNLSSLELGDSALYFCASSVSSGNNEQFFGPGTRLTVL.

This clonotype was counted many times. The chain's CDR3 is CASSLVGGVSGANVLTF. CDR3 sequence (DNA): TGCGCCAGCAGCTTGGTAGGAGGAGTCTCTGGGGCCAACGTCCTGACTTTC. This rearrangement joins TRBV5-1 to TRBJ2-6; D is perhaps TRBD2 (5 bases). CDR3 length: 17 amino acids. Germline CDR1 reads SGHRS; CDR2 reads YFSETQ. V lost 0 bases, J lost 0 bases, and 10 bases lay in between.

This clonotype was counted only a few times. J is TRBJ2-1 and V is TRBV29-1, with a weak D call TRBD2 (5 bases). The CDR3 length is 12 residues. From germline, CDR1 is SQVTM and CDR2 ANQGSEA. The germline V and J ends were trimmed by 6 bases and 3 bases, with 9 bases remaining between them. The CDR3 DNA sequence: TGCAGCGTCGGGAAACTCTACAATGAGCAGTTCTTC. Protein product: CSVGKLYNEQFF.

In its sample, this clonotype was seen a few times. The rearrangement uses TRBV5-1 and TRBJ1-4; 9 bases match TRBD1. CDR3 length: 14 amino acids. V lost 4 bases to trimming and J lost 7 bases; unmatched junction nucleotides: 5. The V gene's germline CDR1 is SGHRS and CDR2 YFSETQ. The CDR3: CASSVGQGSEKLFF. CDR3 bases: TGCGCCAGCAGCGTGGGACAGGGAAGTGAAAAACTGTTTTTT.

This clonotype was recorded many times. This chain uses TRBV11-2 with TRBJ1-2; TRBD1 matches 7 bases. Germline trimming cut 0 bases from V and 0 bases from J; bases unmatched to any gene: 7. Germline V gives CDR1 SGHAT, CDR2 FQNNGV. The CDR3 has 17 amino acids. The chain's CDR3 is CASSLDKGASPNYGYTF. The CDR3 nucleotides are TGTGCCAGCAGCTTAGATAAGGGGGCCTCCCCTAACTATGGCTACACCTTC.

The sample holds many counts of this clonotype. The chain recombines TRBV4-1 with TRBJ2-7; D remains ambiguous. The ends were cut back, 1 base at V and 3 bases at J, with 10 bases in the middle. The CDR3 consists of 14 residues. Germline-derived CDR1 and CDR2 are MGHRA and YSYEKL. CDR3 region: CASSQGSWGYEQYF. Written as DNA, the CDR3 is TGCGCCAGCAGCCAAGGGTCTTGGGGCTACGAGCAGTACTTC.

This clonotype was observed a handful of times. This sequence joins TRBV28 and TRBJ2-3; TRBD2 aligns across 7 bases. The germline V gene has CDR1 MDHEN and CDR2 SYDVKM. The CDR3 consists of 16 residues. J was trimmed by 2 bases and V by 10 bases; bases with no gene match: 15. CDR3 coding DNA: TGTGCCACCACTCAGGAATCTAGCGGCTACACAGATACGCAGTATTTT. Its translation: CATTQESSGYTDTQYF. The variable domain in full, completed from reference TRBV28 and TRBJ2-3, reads DVKVTQSSRYLVKRTGEKVFLECVQDMDHENMFWYRQDPGLGLRLIYFSYDVKMKEKGDIPEGYSVSREKKERFSLILESASTNQTSMYLCATTQESSGYTDTQYFGPGTRLTVL.

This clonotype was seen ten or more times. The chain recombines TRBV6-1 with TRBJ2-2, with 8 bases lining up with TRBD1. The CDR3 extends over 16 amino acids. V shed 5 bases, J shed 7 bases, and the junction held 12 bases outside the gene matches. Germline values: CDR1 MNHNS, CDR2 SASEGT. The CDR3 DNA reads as TGTGCCAGCAGTAGGCACATGACAGGGGCGGGCGGGGAGCTGTTTTTT. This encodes CASSRHMTGAGGELFF.